This entry describes one TCR beta chain. This entry is derived from a study of cytomegalovirus exposure and HLA in healthy donors. This CDR3 contains 16 residues. The trim removed 5 bases at V and 5 bases at J, leaving 9 bases unmatched. Germline V gene lookup returns CDR1 SEHNR and CDR2 FQNEAQ (reference sequence). Only in-frame clones appear in the TCRdb table, and some are missing; sequencing was by immunoSEQ multiplex PCR. Counted here are about 180,000 clones, 86% occurring once; the ten biggest clones make up about 2.5%. The source material was PBMCs. The origin of this receptor is a young man in good health and CMV-seropositive. V and J are TRBV7-9 and TRBJ2-1, with 10 bases that match TRBD2. The CDR3 region has the DNA TGTGCCAGCAGCACGGGACTAGCGATGAATAACAATGAGCAGTTCTTC. Its translation: CASSTGLAMNNNEQFF.